The 9 T cell receptor beta chains below all came from one sample that was sequenced in a study of T-cell memory formation after mild COVID-19. Each CDR3 protein gets one entry after TCRdb re-called the 5' RACE reads with MiXCR. The table has 300,000 or so distinct CDR3 sequences, around 16% seen once. Sequencing was done on a sample of PBMCs or a T cell subset sorted from them (not recorded which). These receptors were obtained from a man aged 18-30 years who had mild COVID-19 (a few samples of this study predate the infection). Cell type and time point are not known.

This clonotype was recorded a few times. The rearrangement links TRBV4-1 to TRBJ2-1; D not certain. Trimming took off 3 bases at V and 5 bases at J, with 14 bases between the two ends. The CDR3 length is 15 residues. Germline-derived CDR1 and CDR2 are MGHRA and YSYEKL. The CDR3 here is CASSHRWSGHNEQFF. The CDR3 DNA is TGCGCCAGCAGCCACCGGTGGAGTGGACACAATGAGCAGTTCTTC.

This clonotype was seen only a few times. This chain joins TRBV7-8 and TRBJ2-5; D not resolved. The germline V and J ends were trimmed by 5 bases and 7 bases, with 14 bases remaining between them. The CDR3 extends over 13 amino acids. Germline assignment: CDR1 SGHVS and CDR2 FQNEAQ. CDR3 nucleotide sequence: TGTGCCAGCAGCCCCGAACGCCTAGGGACCCAGTACTTC. Translating it yields CASSPERLGTQYF. Together with reference TRBV7-8 and TRBJ2-5, the CDR3 gives the full variable domain: GAGVSQSPRYKVAKRGQDVALRCDPISGHVSLFWYQQALGQGPEFLTYFQNEAQLDKSGLPSDRFFAERPEGSVSTLKIQRTQQEDSAVYLCASSPERLGTQYFGPGTRLLVL.

This chain uses TRBV28 with TRBJ1-5, with 7 bases identical to TRBD1. Germline trimming cut 7 bases from V and 0 bases from J; bases unmatched to any gene: 9. Germline V gives CDR1 MDHEN, CDR2 SYDVKM. The CDR3 sequence is 16 residues long. The CDR3, as DNA: TGTGCCAGCATCGGGACAGCTCACTATAGCAATCAGCCCCAGCATTTT. Protein sequence: CASIGTAHYSNQPQHF.

This clonotype was counted a few times. The chain links TRBV12-3 or TRBV12-4 to TRBJ2-7, with D maybe TRBD2 (5 bases). The CDR3 has 15 residues. The V end lost 6 bases, the J end lost 6 bases, and 21 bases lay between the germline ends. The CDR3 here is CASSPSSRSFREQYF. CDR3 DNA sequence: TGTGCCAGCAGCCCTAGCAGCCGTAGCTTCCGCGAGCAGTACTTC.

This clonotype was seen a few times. The J gene is TRBJ1-2, the V gene TRBV12-3 or TRBV12-4; possible D gene TRBD1, 5 bases. The CDR3 covers 15 residues. The V end was cut by 3 bases, the J end by 4 bases, with 15 bases between. CDR3 nucleotides: TGTGCCAGCAGTTTTGACCGAGGGGTCACCTATGGCTACACCTTC. It is translated as CASSFDRGVTYGYTF.

This clonotype has only a few counts. The genes are TRBV10-3 and TRBJ2-3, with D uncertain. Germline CDR1 is ENHRY and CDR2 is SYGVKD. Trimming removed 3 bases from V and 2 bases from J, with 12 bases in between. The CDR3 loop spans 15 amino acids. The CDR3 coding sequence is TGTGCCATCAGTGAACCCCTAGGCAACACAGATACGCAGTATTTT. This translates into CAISEPLGNTDTQYF.

In this sample, this clonotype turned up a few times. The rearrangement joins TRBV7-9 to TRBJ2-2, with D perhaps assigned TRBD1 or TRBD2 (5 bases each). The CDR3 spans 15 residues. Between the trimmed V and J ends, which lost 8 bases and 2 bases, there was a span of 15 bases. Germline V lookup: CDR1 SEHNR, CDR2 FQNEAQ (reference sequence). CDR3 residues: CASARARDNTGELFF. The CDR3 bases are TGTGCCAGCGCCCGAGCCAGGGACAACACCGGGGAGCTGTTTTTT.

This clonotype has more than one count but fewer than ten. J is TRBJ1-2 and V is TRBV5-4; D remains unclear. V lost 0 bases and J lost 4, with 7 bases in between. Per germline, CDR1 SGHNT and CDR2 YYREEE (reference sequence). CDR3 size: 13 residues. Written as DNA, the CDR3 is TGTGCCAGCAGCTTGGAGACTCTCTATGGCTACACCTTC. Amino acids: CASSLETLYGYTF. The full variable domain, in which reference TRBV5-4 and TRBJ1-2 provide the parts outside the CDR3, is ETGVTQSPTHLIKTRGQQVTLRCSSQSGHNTVSWYQQALGQGPQFIFQYYREEENGRGNFPPRFSGLQFPNYSSELNVNALELDDSALYLCASSLETLYGYTFGSGTRLTVV.

This clonotype came up a few times. The chain joins TRBV5-1 to TRBJ1-2, with D possibly being TRBD1 (6 bases). V lost 4 bases, J lost 8 bases, and 12 bases lay in between. There are 12 residues in the CDR3. CDR1 is SGHRS and CDR2 is YFSETQ in the germline V gene. Written as DNA, the CDR3 is TGCGCCAGCAGCCCCAACGGACAGGGCTACACCTTC. This sequence encodes CASSPNGQGYTF.